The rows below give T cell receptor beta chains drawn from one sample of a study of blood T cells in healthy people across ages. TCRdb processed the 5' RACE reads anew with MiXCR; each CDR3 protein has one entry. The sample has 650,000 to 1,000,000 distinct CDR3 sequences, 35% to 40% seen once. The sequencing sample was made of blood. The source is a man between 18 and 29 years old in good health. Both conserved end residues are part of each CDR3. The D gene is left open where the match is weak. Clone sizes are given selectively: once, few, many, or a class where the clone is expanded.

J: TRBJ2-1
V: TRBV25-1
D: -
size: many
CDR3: CASSEVDEQFF
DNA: TGTGCCAGCAGTGAGGTCGATGAGCAGTTCTTC

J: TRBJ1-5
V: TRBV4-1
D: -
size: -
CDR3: CASSQVRVGGNQPQHF
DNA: TGCGCCAGCAGCCAAGTCAGGGTGGGCGGCAATCAGCCCCAGCATTTT

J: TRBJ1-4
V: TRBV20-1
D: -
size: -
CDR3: CSAREAQKREKLFF
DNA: TGCAGTGCTAGAGAGGCCCAGAAGAGGGAAAAACTGTTTTTT

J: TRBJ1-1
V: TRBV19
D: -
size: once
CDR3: CASHRWGNTEAFF
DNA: TGTGCCAGCCACCGCTGGGGTAACACTGAAGCTTTCTTT

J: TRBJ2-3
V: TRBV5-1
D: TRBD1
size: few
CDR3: CASRNRDRADTQYF
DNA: TGCGCCAGCAGAAACCGGGACAGGGCAGATACGCAGTATTTT

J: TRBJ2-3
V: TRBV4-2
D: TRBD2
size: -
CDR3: CASSRRTSGGPTDTQYF
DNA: TGTGCCAGCAGCCGCAGGACTAGCGGGGGGCCCACAGATACGCAGTATTTT

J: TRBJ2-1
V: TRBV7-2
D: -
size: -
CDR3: CAGSTPDSYNEQFF
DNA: TGTGCCGGCAGCACCCCTGACAGTTACAATGAGCAGTTCTTC

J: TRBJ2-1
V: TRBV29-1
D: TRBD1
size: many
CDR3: CSVILTGGDEQFF
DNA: TGCAGCGTTATTCTGACAGGGGGCGATGAGCAGTTCTTC

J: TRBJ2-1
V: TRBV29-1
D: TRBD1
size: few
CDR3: CSANTGQGYNEQFF
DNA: TGCAGCGCAAATACGGGACAGGGCTACAATGAGCAGTTCTTC

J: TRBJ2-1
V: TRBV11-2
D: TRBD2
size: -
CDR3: CASSGIAGGYNEQFF
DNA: TGTGCCAGCAGCGGCATAGCGGGGGGGTACAATGAGCAGTTCTTC

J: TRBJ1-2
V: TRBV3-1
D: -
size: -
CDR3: CASSQEGDYGYTF
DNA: TGTGCCAGCAGCCAGGAGGGAGACTATGGCTACACCTTC

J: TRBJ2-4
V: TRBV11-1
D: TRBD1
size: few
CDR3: CASSLAGTANIQYF
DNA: TGTGCCAGCAGCTTAGCCGGGACAGCAAACATTCAGTACTTC

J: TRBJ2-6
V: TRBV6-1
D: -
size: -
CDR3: CASEGNRDVLTF
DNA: TGTGCCAGCGAAGGGAACAGGGACGTCCTGACTTTC

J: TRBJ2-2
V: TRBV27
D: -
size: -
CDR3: CASSLPVNTGELFF
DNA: TGTGCCAGCAGTTTACCGGTAAACACCGGGGAGCTGTTTTTT

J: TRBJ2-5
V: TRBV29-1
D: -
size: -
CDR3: CSVRVGTRETQYF
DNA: TGCAGCGTTCGGGTTGGTACAAGGGAGACCCAGTACTTC

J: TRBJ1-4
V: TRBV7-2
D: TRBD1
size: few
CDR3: CASSLGTGSGKRLFF
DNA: TGTGCCAGCAGCTTGGGGACAGGGAGCGGGAAAAGACTGTTTTTT

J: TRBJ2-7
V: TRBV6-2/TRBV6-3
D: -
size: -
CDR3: CASSPLTQGVYNEQYF
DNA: TGTGCCAGCAGCCCGCTGACACAGGGAGTTTACAATGAGCAGTACTTC

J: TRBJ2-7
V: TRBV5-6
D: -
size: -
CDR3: CASSLPGETSYNEQYF
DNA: TGTGCCAGCAGCCTGCCGGGGGAAACCTCCTACAATGAGCAGTACTTC

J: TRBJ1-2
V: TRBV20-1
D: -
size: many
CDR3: CSARDSRTADGYTF
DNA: TGCAGTGCTAGAGACTCCCGCACCGCGGATGGCTACACCTTC

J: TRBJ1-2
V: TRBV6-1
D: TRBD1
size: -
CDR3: CASSERTGGAFDYGYTF
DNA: TGTGCCAGCAGTGAAAGGACAGGGGGCGCGTTTGACTATGGCTACACCTTC

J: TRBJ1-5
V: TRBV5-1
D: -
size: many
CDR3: CASSLDGYQPQHF
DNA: TGCGCCAGCAGCTTGGATGGGTATCAGCCCCAGCATTTT

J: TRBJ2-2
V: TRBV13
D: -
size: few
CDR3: CASSSYSRTGELFF
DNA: TGTGCCAGCAGCTCGTATAGTAGGACCGGGGAGCTGTTTTTT

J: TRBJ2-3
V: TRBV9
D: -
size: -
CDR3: CASSARTQDTQYF
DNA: TGTGCCAGCAGCGCCCGGACCCAAGATACGCAGTATTTT